This T cell receptor beta chain was documented in a study of T-cell memory formation after mild COVID-19. Study in general: Clusters of TCRs were largely donor specific. Whole-study findings and limits: Some SARS-CoV-2-responding clones were already detected in memory before infection. Whether day 37 second-wave clones are SARS-CoV-2-specific was not confirmed.

Employing constant-segment primers, 5'RACE generated TCR alpha and TCR beta cDNA libraries bearing sample barcodes and UMIs. In TCRdb, the 5' RACE reads were re-called with MiXCR into one record per CDR3 protein. The repertoire holds 200,000 to 300,000 distinct CDR3 sequences, with 15% to 20% as singletons. Germline CDR1 and CDR2: DFQATT and SNEGSKA (reference sequence). The CDR3 contains 17 residues. Losses at the gene ends were 6 bases for V and 4 bases for J; bases not matched to a gene: 14. Note on this clonotype: Its antigen is not identified.

This sequence originates from a man between 18 and 29 years old who had mild COVID-19 (a few samples of this study predate the infection). Cell type and time point are not known. The chain couples TRBV20-1 to TRBJ2-3; 12 positions match TRBD2. Material for sequencing was PBMCs or a T cell subset sorted from them (not recorded which). The CDR3 sequence: CSAEVPLAGGPADTQYF. The DNA for the CDR3 is TGCAGTGCCGAAGTACCCCTAGCGGGGGGGCCCGCAGATACGCAGTATTTT.